Listed below are T cell receptor beta chains from one sample, sequenced in a study of T cell responses to AZD1222 COVID-19 vaccine. Assay: immunoSEQ multiplex PCR; the TCRdb copy retains only in-frame clones and omits some. The table lists 100,000 to 150,000 clones, 70% to 90% of them singletons. The sample consisted of peripheral blood, taken on day 0 of AZD1222 vaccination. Source of these receptors: an adult in good health. The CDR3 runs from the conserved cysteine through the conserved F or W. The order of the fields is clone size, D gene, V gene, J gene, CDR3 protein, CDR3 DNA. The D gene is left open where the match is weak. Clone sizes are given selectively: once, few, many, or a class where the clone is expanded.

abundance: -; d_gene: TRBD1; v_gene: TRBV7-6; j_gene: TRBJ2-2; CDR3aa: CASSRWDRQATGELFF; CDR3nt: TGTGCCAGCAGCCGCTGGGACAGGCAAGCCACCGGGGAGCTGTTTTTT
abundance: once; d_gene: -; v_gene: TRBV19; j_gene: TRBJ1-5; CDR3aa: CASPTGVSNQPQHF; CDR3nt: TGTGCCAGTCCGACGGGGGTAAGCAATCAGCCCCAGCATTTT
abundance: -; d_gene: TRBD2; v_gene: TRBV5-6; j_gene: TRBJ2-7; CDR3aa: CASSPGTSWYEQYF; CDR3nt: TGTGCCAGCAGCCCCGGGACTAGTTGGTACGAGCAGTACTTC
abundance: -; d_gene: -; v_gene: TRBV5-1; j_gene: TRBJ2-1; CDR3aa: CASSLGGYEQFF; CDR3nt: TGCGCCAGCAGCTTGGGCGGGTATGAGCAGTTCTTC
abundance: -; d_gene: -; v_gene: TRBV3-1/TRBV3-2; j_gene: TRBJ2-5; CDR3aa: CASTRTGPPAETQYF; CDR3nt: TGTGCCAGCACCCGAACGGGTCCTCCGGCAGAGACCCAGTACTTC
abundance: -; d_gene: TRBD2; v_gene: TRBV19; j_gene: TRBJ2-2; CDR3aa: CASSIAGVTSGELFF; CDR3nt: TGTGCCAGTAGTATCGCGGGAGTAACCTCCGGGGAGCTGTTTTTT
abundance: few; d_gene: TRBD2; v_gene: TRBV5-1; j_gene: TRBJ2-2; CDR3aa: CASSLGATLAGGGELFF; CDR3nt: TGCGCCAGCAGCTTAGGGGCGACCCTAGCGGGTGGCGGGGAGCTGTTTTTT
abundance: -; d_gene: TRBD1; v_gene: TRBV19; j_gene: TRBJ2-7; CDR3aa: CASRTTGQHYEQYF; CDR3nt: TGTGCCAGTAGGACCACGGGACAGCACTACGAGCAGTACTTC
abundance: -; d_gene: -; v_gene: TRBV3-1/TRBV3-2; j_gene: TRBJ1-5; CDR3aa: CASSQDSLGYKHF; CDR3nt: TGTGCCAGCAGCCAAGACTCCTTGGGCTACAAGCATTTT
abundance: -; d_gene: TRBD2; v_gene: TRBV5-6; j_gene: TRBJ2-1; CDR3aa: CASSLAFPVLAGLYNEQFF; CDR3nt: TGTGCCAGCAGCTTGGCATTTCCGGTACTAGCGGGACTCTACAATGAGCAGTTCTTC
abundance: -; d_gene: -; v_gene: TRBV21-1; j_gene: TRBJ1-1; CDR3aa: CASSRGYSYEAFF; CDR3nt: TGTGCCAGCAGCAGAGGGTACTCCTATGAAGCTTTCTTT
abundance: -; d_gene: TRBD1; v_gene: TRBV9; j_gene: TRBJ2-7; CDR3aa: CASSAETGPTYEQYF; CDR3nt: TGTGCCAGCAGCGCCGAGACAGGGCCTACCTACGAGCAGTACTTC
abundance: -; d_gene: TRBD1; v_gene: TRBV9; j_gene: TRBJ2-7; CDR3aa: CASSPGQGNYEQYF; CDR3nt: TGTGCCAGCAGCCCAGGACAGGGAAACTACGAGCAGTACTTC
abundance: few; d_gene: -; v_gene: TRBV5-1; j_gene: TRBJ1-4; CDR3aa: CASSLAGGATNEKLFF; CDR3nt: TGCGCCAGCAGCTTGGCTGGAGGGGCAACTAATGAAAAACTGTTTTTT
abundance: -; d_gene: -; v_gene: TRBV28; j_gene: TRBJ1-4; CDR3aa: CASSSLNEKLFF; CDR3nt: TGTGCCAGCAGTAGCCTTAATGAAAAACTGTTTTTT
abundance: -; d_gene: -; v_gene: TRBV18; j_gene: TRBJ1-1; CDR3aa: CASSLMTGPMNTEAFF; CDR3nt: TGTGCCAGCTCACTAATGACAGGACCTATGAACACTGAAGCTTTCTTT
abundance: -; d_gene: TRBD1; v_gene: TRBV18; j_gene: TRBJ2-4; CDR3aa: CASSLDRVGNIQYF; CDR3nt: TGTGCCAGCTCACTCGACAGGGTCGGAAACATTCAGTACTTC
abundance: -; d_gene: TRBD1; v_gene: TRBV28; j_gene: TRBJ1-1; CDR3aa: CASIPGQGLPEAFF; CDR3nt: TGTGCCAGCATTCCCGGACAGGGTCTACCTGAAGCTTTCTTT
abundance: -; d_gene: TRBD2; v_gene: TRBV27; j_gene: TRBJ2-7; CDR3aa: CASSPRTSGYEQYF; CDR3nt: TGTGCCAGCAGTCCTCGGACTAGCGGCTACGAGCAGTACTTC
abundance: -; d_gene: -; v_gene: TRBV4-3; j_gene: TRBJ2-7; CDR3aa: CASSQVRRAEQYF; CDR3nt: TGCGCCAGCAGCCAAGTCCGAAGGGCCGAGCAGTACTTC
abundance: -; d_gene: -; v_gene: TRBV2; j_gene: TRBJ1-1; CDR3aa: CASSATGYTEAFF; CDR3nt: TGTGCCAGCAGTGCAACAGGGTACACTGAAGCTTTCTTT
abundance: -; d_gene: TRBD1; v_gene: TRBV3-1/TRBV3-2; j_gene: TRBJ1-1; CDR3aa: CASRGTGSTEAFF; CDR3nt: TGTGCCAGCAGGGGGACAGGGAGCACTGAAGCTTTCTTT
abundance: -; d_gene: -; v_gene: TRBV5-1; j_gene: TRBJ2-7; CDR3aa: CASSLSGNQPGQYF; CDR3nt: TGCGCCAGCAGCTTGTCAGGTAATCAACCCGGGCAGTACTTC
abundance: -; d_gene: -; v_gene: TRBV25-1; j_gene: TRBJ1-2; CDR3aa: CASNRAGGYTF; CDR3nt: TGTGCCAGCAACAGGGCTGGGGGCTACACCTTC
abundance: -; d_gene: -; v_gene: TRBV6-5; j_gene: TRBJ2-5; CDR3aa: CASSYSGTIQGETQYF; CDR3nt: TGTGCCAGCAGTTACTCGGGGACCATCCAGGGCGAGACCCAGTACTTC
abundance: -; d_gene: -; v_gene: TRBV28; j_gene: TRBJ1-6; CDR3aa: CASSLYRVTYNSPLHF; CDR3nt: TGTGCCAGCAGTTTGTACAGGGTCACCTATAATTCACCCCTCCACTTT
abundance: -; d_gene: -; v_gene: TRBV9; j_gene: TRBJ1-4; CDR3aa: CASSVGSGTPREKLFF; CDR3nt: TGTGCCAGCAGCGTAGGTTCCGGTACCCCGAGGGAAAAACTGTTTTTT
abundance: -; d_gene: -; v_gene: TRBV6-6; j_gene: TRBJ1-5; CDR3aa: CAVRVSNQPQHF; CDR3nt: TGTGCCGTCAGGGTGTCCAATCAGCCCCAGCATTTT
abundance: -; d_gene: TRBD1; v_gene: TRBV6-5; j_gene: TRBJ1-6; CDR3aa: CASTTRTGYNSPLHF; CDR3nt: TGTGCCAGCACCACCAGGACAGGGTATAATTCACCCCTCCACTTT
abundance: -; d_gene: -; v_gene: TRBV30; j_gene: TRBJ1-2; CDR3aa: CACRSFFRSGYGYTF; CDR3nt: TGTGCCTGCCGGTCCTTTTTCCGGTCGGGCTATGGCTACACCTTC
abundance: -; d_gene: TRBD2; v_gene: TRBV28; j_gene: TRBJ2-5; CDR3aa: CATSGRPQETQYF; CDR3nt: TGTGCCACAAGCGGGAGGCCCCAAGAGACCCAGTACTTC
abundance: -; d_gene: -; v_gene: TRBV12-2; j_gene: TRBJ2-3; CDR3aa: CASRLASGRGTQYF; CDR3nt: TGTGCAAGTCGCTTAGCCAGCGGGAGGGGTACGCAGTATTTT
abundance: -; d_gene: -; v_gene: TRBV28; j_gene: TRBJ1-5; CDR3aa: CASSWGFQPQHF; CDR3nt: TGTGCCAGCTCTTGGGGATTCCAGCCCCAGCATTTT
abundance: -; d_gene: -; v_gene: TRBV28; j_gene: TRBJ2-7; CDR3aa: CASSTETREQYF; CDR3nt: TGTGCCAGCAGCACTGAAACCCGGGAGCAGTACTTC
abundance: -; d_gene: -; v_gene: TRBV5-6; j_gene: TRBJ2-1; CDR3aa: CASSPGTLGVSRSSEQFF; CDR3nt: TGTGCCAGCAGCCCTGGGACCTTGGGGGTTTCTCGATCAAGTGAGCAGTTCTTC
abundance: -; d_gene: -; v_gene: TRBV28; j_gene: TRBJ2-2; CDR3aa: CASSFGGSRTGELFF; CDR3nt: TGTGCCAGCAGTTTTGGCGGCTCACGGACCGGGGAGCTGTTTTTT
abundance: once; d_gene: TRBD1; v_gene: TRBV5-1; j_gene: TRBJ2-7; CDR3aa: CASSLVTGVYEQYF; CDR3nt: TGCGCCAGCAGCTTGGTAACAGGGGTTTATGAGCAGTACTTC
abundance: -; d_gene: TRBD1; v_gene: TRBV10-3; j_gene: TRBJ1-3; CDR3aa: CAISESLGQGAFAGNTIYF; CDR3nt: TGTGCCATCAGTGAGTCCCTAGGACAGGGGGCTTTCGCTGGAAACACCATATATTTT
abundance: -; d_gene: TRBD2; v_gene: TRBV3-1/TRBV3-2; j_gene: TRBJ2-3; CDR3aa: CASSPQTSGSGADTQYF; CDR3nt: TGTGCCAGCAGCCCCCAGACTAGCGGGAGTGGCGCAGATACGCAGTATTTT
abundance: -; d_gene: -; v_gene: TRBV3-1/TRBV3-2; j_gene: TRBJ1-4; CDR3aa: CASSQAEEKLFF; CDR3nt: TGTGCCAGCAGCCAAGCGGAAGAAAAACTGTTTTTT
abundance: -; d_gene: TRBD1; v_gene: TRBV5-1; j_gene: TRBJ2-5; CDR3aa: CASSPPGTGETQYF; CDR3nt: TGCGCCAGCAGCCCACCCGGGACAGGAGAGACCCAGTACTTC
abundance: -; d_gene: TRBD2; v_gene: TRBV7-9; j_gene: TRBJ2-5; CDR3aa: CASSLQSVAGETQYF; CDR3nt: TGTGCCAGCAGCTTACAGTCGGTAGCGGGGGAGACCCAGTACTTC
abundance: -; d_gene: -; v_gene: TRBV25-1; j_gene: TRBJ1-6; CDR3aa: CAARADHNSPLHF; CDR3nt: TGTGCCGCCAGGGCCGATCATAATTCACCCCTCCACTTT
abundance: -; d_gene: -; v_gene: TRBV7-9; j_gene: TRBJ2-2; CDR3aa: CASSLEAAGFTGELFF; CDR3nt: TGTGCCAGCAGCTTAGAGGCGGCGGGTTTCACCGGGGAGCTGTTTTTT
abundance: -; d_gene: -; v_gene: TRBV5-1; j_gene: TRBJ1-4; CDR3aa: CASSLAKATNEKLFF; CDR3nt: TGCGCCAGCAGCTTGGCCAAGGCAACTAATGAAAAACTGTTTTTT
abundance: -; d_gene: -; v_gene: TRBV5-5; j_gene: TRBJ2-5; CDR3aa: CASSLSREETQYF; CDR3nt: TGTGCCAGCAGCTTGTCCAGGGAAGAGACCCAGTACTTC
abundance: -; d_gene: TRBD2; v_gene: TRBV19; j_gene: TRBJ2-5; CDR3aa: CASSRGGPIKETQYF; CDR3nt: TGTGCCAGTAGTCGGGGGGGGCCAATTAAGGAGACCCAGTACTTC
abundance: -; d_gene: -; v_gene: TRBV27; j_gene: TRBJ1-6; CDR3aa: CASSPPTGSSPLHF; CDR3nt: TGTGCCAGCAGTCCACCAACAGGGTCCTCACCCCTCCACTTT
abundance: -; d_gene: TRBD1; v_gene: TRBV7-6; j_gene: TRBJ1-4; CDR3aa: CASSLDRGRGGEKLFF; CDR3nt: TGTGCCAGCAGCCTGGACAGGGGGCGGGGAGGGGAAAAACTGTTTTTT
abundance: -; d_gene: -; v_gene: TRBV3-1/TRBV3-2; j_gene: TRBJ1-3; CDR3aa: CASSQGPGVGNTIYF; CDR3nt: TGTGCCAGCAGCCAAGGTCCGGGGGTAGGAAACACCATATATTTT
abundance: -; d_gene: -; v_gene: TRBV7-2; j_gene: TRBJ1-4; CDR3aa: CASSLRWGLTNEKLFF; CDR3nt: TGTGCCAGCAGCTTGCGATGGGGGCTTACTAATGAAAAACTGTTTTTT
abundance: once; d_gene: -; v_gene: TRBV11-2; j_gene: TRBJ2-4; CDR3aa: CASSQSRVSQYF; CDR3nt: TGTGCCAGCAGCCAGAGCAGGGTAAGTCAGTACTTC
abundance: -; d_gene: TRBD1; v_gene: TRBV29-1; j_gene: TRBJ1-2; CDR3aa: CSVEGDRVSNSYTF; CDR3nt: TGCAGCGTTGAAGGGGACAGGGTTAGTAATAGCTACACCTTC
abundance: -; d_gene: TRBD1; v_gene: TRBV5-4; j_gene: TRBJ1-1; CDR3aa: CASSSGQVLNTEAFF; CDR3nt: TGTGCCAGCAGTTCGGGACAGGTACTAAACACTGAAGCTTTCTTT
abundance: -; d_gene: -; v_gene: TRBV30; j_gene: TRBJ1-2; CDR3aa: CAWSLGGESGYGYTF; CDR3nt: TGTGCCTGGAGTCTGGGGGGGGAAAGTGGGTATGGCTACACCTTC
abundance: -; d_gene: -; v_gene: TRBV5-1; j_gene: TRBJ1-2; CDR3aa: CASSLAQYSYGYTF; CDR3nt: TGCGCCAGCAGCTTGGCCCAGTACAGCTATGGCTACACCTTC
abundance: -; d_gene: -; v_gene: TRBV7-9; j_gene: TRBJ2-5; CDR3aa: CASSPQGPTQYF; CDR3nt: TGTGCCAGCAGCCCCCAGGGCCCGACCCAGTACTTC
abundance: -; d_gene: TRBD1; v_gene: TRBV4-1; j_gene: TRBJ2-4; CDR3aa: CASSQLTGTGQYF; CDR3nt: TGCGCCAGCAGCCAGCTCACCGGGACAGGGCAGTACTTC
abundance: once; d_gene: -; v_gene: TRBV30; j_gene: TRBJ2-3; CDR3aa: CAWSRAGAGGDTQYF; CDR3nt: TGTGCCTGGAGTAGGGCGGGGGCTGGAGGAGATACGCAGTATTTT